The clone carrying this TCR beta chain was seen ten or more times. Its target is not known. These data come from a study of identical twins. Notes on the study in general: Abundant cord blood beta clonotypes carried fewer insertions; memory repertoires showed none.

Unique molecular identifiers were present on the cDNA, and a universal primer site came from template switching. TCRdb reprocessed the 5' RACE reads with MiXCR, giving one entry per CDR3 protein. The table has about 690,000 distinct CDR3 sequences, around 6% seen once. The receptor was isolated from a man younger than 30 in good health. The sequenced sample was naive T cells sorted from blood.

The CDR3 nucleotides read TGTGCCAGCAGTGGACCGGGACTAGCGGAAGAGACCCAGTACTTC. This gives the protein CASSGPGLAEETQYF. This chain links TRBV6-2 or TRBV6-3 with TRBJ2-5, with 11 bases fitting TRBD2. The V gene end was trimmed by 5 bases and the J gene end by 3 bases; junction bases not matched to a gene: 5. This CDR3 is built from 15 residues. CDR1 and CDR2 (germline): MNHEY, SVGEGT.